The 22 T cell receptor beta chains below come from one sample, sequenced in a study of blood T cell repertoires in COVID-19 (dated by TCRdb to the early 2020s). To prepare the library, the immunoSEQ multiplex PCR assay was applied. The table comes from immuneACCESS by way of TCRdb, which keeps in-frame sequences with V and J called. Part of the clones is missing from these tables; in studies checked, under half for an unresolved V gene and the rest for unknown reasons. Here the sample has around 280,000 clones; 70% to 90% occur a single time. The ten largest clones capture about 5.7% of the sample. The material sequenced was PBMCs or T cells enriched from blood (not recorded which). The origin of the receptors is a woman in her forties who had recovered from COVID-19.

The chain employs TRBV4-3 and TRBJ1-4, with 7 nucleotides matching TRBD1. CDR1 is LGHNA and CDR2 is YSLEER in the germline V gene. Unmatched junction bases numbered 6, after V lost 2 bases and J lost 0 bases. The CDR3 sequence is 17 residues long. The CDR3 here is CASSQRAQGTTNEKLFF. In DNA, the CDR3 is TGCGCCAGCAGCCAACGCGCACAGGGGACAACTAATGAAAAACTGTTTTTT.

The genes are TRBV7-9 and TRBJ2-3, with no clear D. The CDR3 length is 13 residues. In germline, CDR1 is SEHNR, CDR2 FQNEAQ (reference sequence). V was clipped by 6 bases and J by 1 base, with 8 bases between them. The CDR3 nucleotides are TGTGCCAGCAGGGAGCTTGGCACAGATACGCAGTATTTT. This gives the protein CASRELGTDTQYF. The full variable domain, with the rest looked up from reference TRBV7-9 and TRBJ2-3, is DTGVSQNPRHKITKRGQNVTFRCDPISEHNRLYWYRQTLGQGPEFLTYFQNEAQLEKSRLLSDRFSAERPKGSFSTLEIQRTEQGDSAMYLCASRELGTDTQYFGPGTRLTVL.

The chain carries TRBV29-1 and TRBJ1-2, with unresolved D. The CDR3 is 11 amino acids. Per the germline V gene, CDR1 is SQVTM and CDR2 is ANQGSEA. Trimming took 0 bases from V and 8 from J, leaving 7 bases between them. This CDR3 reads CSVEDRGGYTF. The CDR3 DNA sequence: TGCAGCGTTGAAGATCGAGGGGGCTACACCTTC.

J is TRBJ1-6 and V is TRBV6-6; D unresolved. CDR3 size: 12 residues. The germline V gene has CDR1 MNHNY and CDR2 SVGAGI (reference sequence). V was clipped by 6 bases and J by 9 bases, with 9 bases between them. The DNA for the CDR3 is TGTGCCAGCAGAGCCCCAGGTTCACCCCTCCACTTT. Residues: CASRAPGSPLHF.

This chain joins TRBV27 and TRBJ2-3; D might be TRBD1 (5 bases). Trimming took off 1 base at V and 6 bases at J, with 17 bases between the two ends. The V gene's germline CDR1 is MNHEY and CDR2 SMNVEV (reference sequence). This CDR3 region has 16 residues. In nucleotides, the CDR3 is TGTGCCAGCAGTTTATTTATTGGTGTAGGGGTGGATACGCAGTATTTT. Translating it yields CASSLFIGVGVDTQYF.

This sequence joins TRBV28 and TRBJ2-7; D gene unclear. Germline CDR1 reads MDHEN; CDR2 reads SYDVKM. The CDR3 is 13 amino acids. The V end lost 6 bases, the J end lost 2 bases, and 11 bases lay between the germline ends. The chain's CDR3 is CASSPPPAYEQYF. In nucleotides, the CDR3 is TGTGCCAGCAGCCCTCCCCCCGCCTACGAGCAGTACTTC.

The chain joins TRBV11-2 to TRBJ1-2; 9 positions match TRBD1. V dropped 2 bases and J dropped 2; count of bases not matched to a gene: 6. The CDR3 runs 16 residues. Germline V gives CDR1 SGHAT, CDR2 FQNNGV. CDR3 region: CASSLRADRGNYGYTF. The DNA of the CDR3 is TGTGCCAGCAGCTTAAGGGCGGACAGGGGAAACTATGGCTACACCTTC. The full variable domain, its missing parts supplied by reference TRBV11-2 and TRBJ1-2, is EAGVAQSPRYKIIEKRQSVAFWCNPISGHATLYWYQQILGQGPKLLIQFQNNGVVDDSQLPKDRFSAERLKGVDSTLKIQPAKLEDSAVYLCASSLRADRGNYGYTFGSGTRLTVV.

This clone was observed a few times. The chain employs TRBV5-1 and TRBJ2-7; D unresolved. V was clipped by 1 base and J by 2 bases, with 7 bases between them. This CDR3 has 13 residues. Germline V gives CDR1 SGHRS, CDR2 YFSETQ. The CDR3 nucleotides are TGCGCCAGCAGCTTGACAGCTGCCTACGAGCAGTACTTC. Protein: CASSLTAAYEQYF.

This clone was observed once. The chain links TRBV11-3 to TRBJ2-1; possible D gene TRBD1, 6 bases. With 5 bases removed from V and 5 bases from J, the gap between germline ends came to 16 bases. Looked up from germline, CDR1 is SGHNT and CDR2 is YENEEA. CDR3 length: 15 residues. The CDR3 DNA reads TGTGCCAGCAGCGGAAATTCACAGGGAAACAATGAGCAGTTCTTC. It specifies CASSGNSQGNNEQFF.

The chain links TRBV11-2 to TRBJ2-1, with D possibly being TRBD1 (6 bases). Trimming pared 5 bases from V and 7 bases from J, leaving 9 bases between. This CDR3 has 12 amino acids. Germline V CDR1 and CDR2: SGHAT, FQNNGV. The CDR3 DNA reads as TGTGCCAGCAGCCCAGACAGGAATGAGCAGTTCTTC. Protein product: CASSPDRNEQFF.

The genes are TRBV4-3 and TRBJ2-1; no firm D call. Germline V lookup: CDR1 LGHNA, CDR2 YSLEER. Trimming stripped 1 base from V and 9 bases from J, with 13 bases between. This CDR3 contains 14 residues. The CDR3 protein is CASSQVPRASEQFF. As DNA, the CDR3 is TGCGCCAGCAGCCAAGTACCCCGAGCGAGTGAGCAGTTCTTC.

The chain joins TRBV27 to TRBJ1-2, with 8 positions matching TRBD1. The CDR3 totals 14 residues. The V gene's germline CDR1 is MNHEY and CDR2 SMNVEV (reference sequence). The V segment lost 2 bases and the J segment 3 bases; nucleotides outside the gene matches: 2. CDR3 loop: CASSLQGADYGYTF. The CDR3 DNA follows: TGTGCCAGCAGTTTACAGGGGGCTGACTATGGCTACACCTTC.

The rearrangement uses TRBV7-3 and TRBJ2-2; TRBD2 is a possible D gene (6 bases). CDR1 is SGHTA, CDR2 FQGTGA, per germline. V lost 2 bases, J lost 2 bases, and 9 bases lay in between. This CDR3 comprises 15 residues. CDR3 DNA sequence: TGTGCCAGCAGCTTAGGCGGGGCCAACACCGGGGAGCTGTTTTTT. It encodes CASSLGGANTGELFF.

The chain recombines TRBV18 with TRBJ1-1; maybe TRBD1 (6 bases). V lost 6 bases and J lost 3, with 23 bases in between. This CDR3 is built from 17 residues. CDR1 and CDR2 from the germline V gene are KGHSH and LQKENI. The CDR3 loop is CASSPDGTPNSDTEAFF. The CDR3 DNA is TGTGCCAGCTCGCCTGACGGGACACCAAATTCGGACACTGAAGCTTTCTTT.

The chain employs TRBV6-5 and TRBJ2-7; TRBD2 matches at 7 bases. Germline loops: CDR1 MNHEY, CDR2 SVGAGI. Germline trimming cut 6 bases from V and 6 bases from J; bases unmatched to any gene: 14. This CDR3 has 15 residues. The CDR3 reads CASRLVGLADGEQYF. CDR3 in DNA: TGTGCCAGCAGACTGGTAGGGCTAGCGGACGGCGAGCAGTACTTC.

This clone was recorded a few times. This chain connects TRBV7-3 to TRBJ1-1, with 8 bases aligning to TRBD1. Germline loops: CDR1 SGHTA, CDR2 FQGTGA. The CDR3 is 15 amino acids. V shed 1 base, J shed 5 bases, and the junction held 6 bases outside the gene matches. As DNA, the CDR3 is TGTGCCAGCAGCTTAAGGTTTCAGGGGGCGACTGAAGCTTTCTTT. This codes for CASSLRFQGATEAFF.

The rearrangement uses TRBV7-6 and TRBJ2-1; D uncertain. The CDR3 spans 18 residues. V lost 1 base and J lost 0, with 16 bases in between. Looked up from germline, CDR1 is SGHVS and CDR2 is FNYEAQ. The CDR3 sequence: CASSLVLVAVNSYNEQFF. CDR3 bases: TGTGCCAGCAGCTTAGTTTTGGTGGCGGTAAACTCCTACAATGAGCAGTTCTTC.

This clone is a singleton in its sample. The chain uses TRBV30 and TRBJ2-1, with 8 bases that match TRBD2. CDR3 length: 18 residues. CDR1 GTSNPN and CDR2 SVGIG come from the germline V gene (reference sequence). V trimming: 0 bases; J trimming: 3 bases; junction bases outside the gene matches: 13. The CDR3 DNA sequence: TGTGCCTGGAGTGTCATACTCCCCGGGAGGGCCTACTACAATGAGCAGTTCTTC. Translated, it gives CAWSVILPGRAYYNEQFF.

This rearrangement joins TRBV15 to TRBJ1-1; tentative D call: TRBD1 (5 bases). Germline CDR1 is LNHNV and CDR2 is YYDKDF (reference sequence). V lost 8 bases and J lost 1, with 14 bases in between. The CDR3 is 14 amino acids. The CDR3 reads CATARDFSNTEAFF. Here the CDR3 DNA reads TGTGCCACCGCAAGGGACTTCTCGAACACTGAAGCTTTCTTT.

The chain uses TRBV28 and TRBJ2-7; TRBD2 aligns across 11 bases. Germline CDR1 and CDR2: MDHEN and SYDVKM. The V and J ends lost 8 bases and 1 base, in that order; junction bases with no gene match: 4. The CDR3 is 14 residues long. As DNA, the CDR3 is TGTGCCAGCGGGCTAGCGGGAGGATCCTACGAGCAGTACTTC. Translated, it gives CASGLAGGSYEQYF.

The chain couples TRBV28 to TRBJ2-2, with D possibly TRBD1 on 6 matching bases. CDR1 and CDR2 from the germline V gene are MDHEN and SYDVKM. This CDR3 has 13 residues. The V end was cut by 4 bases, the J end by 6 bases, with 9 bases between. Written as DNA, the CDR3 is TGTGCCAGCAGTTACAGGACAGCCGGGGAGCTGTTTTTT. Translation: CASSYRTAGELFF.

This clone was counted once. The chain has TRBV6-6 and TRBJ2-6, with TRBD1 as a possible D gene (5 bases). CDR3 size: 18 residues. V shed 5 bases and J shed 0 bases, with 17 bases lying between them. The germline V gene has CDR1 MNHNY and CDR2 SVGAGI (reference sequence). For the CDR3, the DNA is TGTGCCAGCAGTCTATGGACCCCTGACAGCTCTGGGGCCAACGTCCTGACTTTC. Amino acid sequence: CASSLWTPDSSGANVLTF.